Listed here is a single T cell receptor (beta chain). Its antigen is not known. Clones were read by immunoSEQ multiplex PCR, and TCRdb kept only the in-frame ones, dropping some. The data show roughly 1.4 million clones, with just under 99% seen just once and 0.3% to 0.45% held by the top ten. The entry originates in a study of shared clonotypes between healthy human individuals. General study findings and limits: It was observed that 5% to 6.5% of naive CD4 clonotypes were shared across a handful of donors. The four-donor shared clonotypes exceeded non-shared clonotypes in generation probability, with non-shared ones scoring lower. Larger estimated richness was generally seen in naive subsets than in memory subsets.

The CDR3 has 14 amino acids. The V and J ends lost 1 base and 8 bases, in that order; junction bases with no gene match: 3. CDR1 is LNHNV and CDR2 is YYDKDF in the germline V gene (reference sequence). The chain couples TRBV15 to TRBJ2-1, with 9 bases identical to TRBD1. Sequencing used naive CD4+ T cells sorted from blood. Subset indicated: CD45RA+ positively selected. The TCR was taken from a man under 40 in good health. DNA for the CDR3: TGTGCCACCAGCAGAGCGACAGGGGGATATGAGCAGTTCTTC. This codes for CATSRATGGYEQFF.